The 21 T cell receptor beta chains presented below share a single source sample, sequenced in a study of blood T cells in healthy people across ages. The second PCR ran roughly 6 to 11 cycles with a sample-barcoded 5' primer and J-beta primers. TCRdb analysed the 5' RACE reads with MiXCR anew, one entry per CDR3 protein. The data contain 450,000 to 600,000 distinct CDR3 sequences, about 29% of them singletons. These data also formed part of another study, on T cells of mothers and their children.

Sequencing was carried out using blood. The receptor set was obtained from a boy aged 2-15 years in good health.

This clonotype was found a few times. In DNA form, the CDR3 reads TGCAGTGCTATTGATCTGAACCATCAATCGTACCAAGAGACCCAGTACTTC. Translating it yields CSAIDLNHQSYQETQYF. V and J are TRBV20-1 and TRBJ2-5; no clear D gene. Germline CDR1 reads DFQATT; CDR2 reads SNEGSKA (reference sequence). This CDR3 region has 17 residues. The V and J ends lost 4 bases and 0 bases respectively, with 21 bases between them.

The chain recombines TRBV28 with TRBJ1-4; 7 positions agree with TRBD1. V was pared by 10 bases and J by 0 bases, with 5 bases of the junction left unmatched. The CDR3 extends over 14 amino acids. The germline V gene encodes CDR1 MDHEN and CDR2 SYDVKM. CDR3 loop: CATGQEATNEKLFF. CDR3 bases: TGTGCCACTGGACAGGAGGCAACTAATGAAAAACTGTTTTTT.

This clonotype showed up many times. The chain carries TRBV12-3 or TRBV12-4 and TRBJ2-7, with D hard to call. The CDR3 is 13 residues long. Trimming took off 1 base at V and 3 bases at J, with 7 bases between the two ends. CDR3 protein: CASSLDSFYEQYF. CDR3 DNA sequence: TGTGCCAGCAGTTTAGACAGCTTCTACGAGCAGTACTTC.

This clonotype has a handful of counts. The chain has TRBV30 and TRBJ1-2; no reliable D call. From germline, CDR1 is GTSNPN and CDR2 SVGIG (reference sequence). The CDR3 runs to 13 residues. V lost 6 bases and J lost 3, with 14 bases in between. The CDR3 loop reads CACSPSRDYGYTF. The CDR3 bases are TGTGCCTGCTCTCCTTCAAGGGACTATGGCTACACCTTC.

The chain couples TRBV20-1 to TRBJ2-1; 11 bases match TRBD2. V trimming: 5 bases; J trimming: 5 bases; junction bases outside the gene matches: 11. This CDR3 region has 16 residues. Germline-derived CDR1 and CDR2 are DFQATT and SNEGSKA (reference sequence). Written as DNA, the CDR3 is TGCAGTGCTGACAGGGGACTAGCGGAAGCTAACAATGAGCAGTTCTTC. Its translation is CSADRGLAEANNEQFF.

The chain has TRBV20-1 and TRBJ1-2; D remains ambiguous. The V gene lost 0 bases and the J gene lost 8 bases, with 13 bases spanning the gap. Germline V CDR1 and CDR2: DFQATT, SNEGSKA (reference sequence). The CDR3 covers 13 residues. The CDR3 here is CSARDFTARGYTF. CDR3 sequence (DNA): TGCAGTGCTAGAGATTTCACGGCACGGGGCTACACCTTC.

The rearrangement links TRBV12-3 or TRBV12-4 to TRBJ1-2, with D possibly being TRBD1 (5 bases). V lost 2 bases, J lost 2 bases, and 9 bases lay in between. The CDR3 sequence is 14 residues long. The CDR3 nucleotides read TGTGCCAGCAGTTTATCAGGGACCAACTATGGCTACACCTTC. Amino acid sequence: CASSLSGTNYGYTF.

Only a few counts were recorded for this clonotype. The CDR3 loop is CASSVEGQTTEAFF. DNA for the CDR3: TGTGCCAGCAGCGTAGAAGGACAGACCACTGAAGCTTTCTTT. The V gene is TRBV9, the J gene TRBJ1-1; D is perhaps TRBD1 (6 bases). The CDR3 spans 14 residues. V lost 0 bases to trimming and J lost 4 bases, with 10 bases between them. Germline V lookup: CDR1 SGDLS, CDR2 YYNGEE.

The chain combines TRBV18 with TRBJ2-4, with 8 positions matching TRBD1. The length of the CDR3 is 16 residues. In germline, CDR1 is KGHSH, CDR2 LQKENI. With 3 bases clipped from V and 6 bases from J, the junction kept 10 bases outside the gene matches. The CDR3 region has the DNA TGTGCCAGCTCACCCTTGGGAGCCGGGACAGGAAACATTCAGTACTTC. Its protein is CASSPLGAGTGNIQYF.

This chain connects TRBV20-1 to TRBJ2-1; TRBD1 agrees at 10 bases. The CDR3 runs 15 residues. The V and J ends lost 3 bases and 6 bases, in that order; junction bases with no gene match: 8. In germline, CDR1 is DFQATT, CDR2 SNEGSKA (reference sequence). In DNA form, the CDR3 reads TGCAGTGCTAGTGCACCGGGACAGGGGTCCAATGAGCAGTTCTTC. Protein product: CSASAPGQGSNEQFF.

The V and J genes are TRBV25-1 and TRBJ1-6; D call uncertain. The ends were cut back, 6 bases at V and 4 bases at J, with 13 bases in the middle. The CDR3 has 15 residues. Germline assignment: CDR1 MGHDK and CDR2 SYGVNS. The CDR3 region has the DNA TGTGCCAGCAGACCTGACGGGGAATATAATTCACCCCTCCACTTT. This sequence encodes CASRPDGEYNSPLHF.

This clonotype appeared a few times. The chain employs TRBV5-1 and TRBJ1-1; no clear D gene. The CDR3 has 15 residues. Per germline, CDR1 SGHRS and CDR2 YFSETQ. The germline V and J ends were trimmed by 4 bases and 2 bases, with 15 bases remaining between them. The CDR3 DNA reads as TGCGCCAGCAGCAGACGCATGGGCTCCAACACTGAAGCTTTCTTT. The encoded protein is CASSRRMGSNTEAFF.

The gene calls are TRBV11-2 and TRBJ2-7; D may match TRBD1 or TRBD2 (5 bases each). The CDR3 extends over 14 amino acids. V lost 8 bases, J lost 5 bases, and 19 bases lay in between. CDR1 is SGHAT and CDR2 is FQNNGV in the germline V gene. The CDR3 sequence: CASGTHSGSNEQYF. DNA of the CDR3: TGTGCCAGCGGGACCCATTCGGGGTCCAACGAGCAGTACTTC.

The chain combines TRBV30 with TRBJ2-2; D gene unclear. CDR3 length: 13 amino acids. CDR1 and CDR2 from the germline V gene are GTSNPN and SVGIG (reference sequence). Trimming pared 6 bases from V and 2 bases from J, leaving 10 bases between. The CDR3 bases are TGTGCCTGTTACGGTACTAACACCGGGGAGCTGTTTTTT. Translated, it gives CACYGTNTGELFF.

This chain uses TRBV4-1 with TRBJ2-3; maybe TRBD2 (5 bases). Trimming stripped 2 bases from V and 2 bases from J, with 11 bases between. Germline-derived CDR1 and CDR2 are MGHRA and YSYEKL. CDR3 length: 15 residues. This CDR3 reads CASSQRVANTDTQYF. CDR3 coding DNA: TGCGCCAGCAGCCAAAGGGTAGCGAACACAGATACGCAGTATTTT.

The chain carries TRBV9 and TRBJ2-1; TRBD1 is a possible D gene (6 bases). The CDR3 is 17 amino acids. Germline loops: CDR1 SGDLS, CDR2 YYNGEE. Trimming removed 3 bases at V and 3 bases at J, with 19 bases between. The CDR3 here is CASSAYPTGTRYNEQFF. For the CDR3, the DNA is TGTGCCAGCAGCGCTTACCCTACAGGGACCCGCTACAATGAGCAGTTCTTC. Based on the CDR3 plus reference TRBV9 and TRBJ2-1, the full variable domain is DSGVTQTPKHLITATGQRVTLRCSPRSGDLSVYWYQQSLDQGLQFLIQYYNGEERAKGNILERFSAQQFPDLHSELNLSSLELGDSALYFCASSAYPTGTRYNEQFFGPGTRLTVL.

The J gene is TRBJ2-1, the V gene TRBV6-2 or TRBV6-3, with TRBD2 matching 11 bases. V was pared by 8 bases and J by 4 bases, with 22 bases of the junction left unmatched. The CDR3 sequence is 20 residues long. Per the germline V gene, CDR1 is MNHEY and CDR2 is SVGEGT. The CDR3 is CASSYRGRTSGSSIYNEQFF. CDR3 DNA: TGTGCCAGCTCTTACAGGGGTAGAACTAGCGGGAGTTCTATATACAATGAGCAGTTCTTC.

This clonotype was detected a few times. The chain uses TRBV13 and TRBJ1-1; tentative D call: TRBD1 (5 bases). Trimming removed 0 bases at V and 4 bases at J, with 12 bases between. Germline CDR1 is PRHDT and CDR2 is FYEKMQ (reference sequence). This CDR3 is built from 15 residues. For the CDR3, the DNA is TGTGCCAGCAGCTTAGGGCGCAGGGTAGGCACTGAAGCTTTCTTT. Translating it yields CASSLGRRVGTEAFF. The whole variable domain, remainder taken from reference TRBV13 and TRBJ1-1, is AAGVIQSPRHLIKEKRETATLKCYPIPRHDTVYWYQQGPGQDPQFLISFYEKMQSDKGSIPDRFSAQQFSDYHSELNMSSLELGDSALYFCASSLGRRVGTEAFFGQGTRLTVV.

The chain couples TRBV7-9 to TRBJ1-1; no clear D gene. CDR1 is SEHNR, CDR2 FQNEAQ, per germline (reference sequence). CDR3 length: 13 amino acids. V dropped 0 bases and J dropped 10 bases, with 12 bases sitting between them. CDR3 sequence reads: CASSLAPSVGAFF. The CDR3 DNA follows: TGTGCCAGCAGCTTAGCTCCTTCAGTGGGAGCTTTCTTT.

The rearrangement links TRBV6-5 to TRBJ1-1; D unclear. Trimming cost V 2 bases and J 4 bases, with 11 bases left between them. This CDR3 spans 14 amino acids. CDR1 MNHEY and CDR2 SVGAGI come from the germline V gene. The CDR3 DNA follows: TGTGCCAGCAGTTACGGGCCGGGCAGCACTGAAGCTTTCTTT. Encoded protein: CASSYGPGSTEAFF.

V gene TRBV29-1 combines with J gene TRBJ1-1, with 10 bases aligning to TRBD1. J gave up 8 bases and V 4 bases, and 7 bases lay outside the gene matches. The CDR3 has 13 residues. Germline CDR1 is SQVTM and CDR2 is ANQGSEA. In DNA, the CDR3 is TGCAGCGTTGCAGGACAGGGGGTCGTGGAAGCTTTCTTT. Its protein product is CSVAGQGVVEAFF.